This T cell receptor (beta chain) was profiled in a study of blood T cell repertoires in COVID-19. For the study at large: Specimens from acute and convalescent COVID-19 originated in the United States, Italy and Spain. PBMCs, B-cell-depleted T cells, or T cells were the source of the cDNA or gDNA that made up the material.

Original processing methods: Nucleated cell number was recorded as an estimate derived from reference gene primer amplification. Profiled with immunoSEQ multiplex PCR; TCRdb holds only in-frame clones, not every one. Clone size and V and J calls were adopted from that table, with D and trimming inferred from the DNA. The profile shows 380,000 or so clones, more than 65% of them singletons. The TCR sequence derives from a human donor with acute or convalescent COVID-19. The donor label of this sample is uncertain. Sequencing was carried out using peripheral blood.

The CDR3 sequence is CSVLRQGATEAFF. The CDR3 bases are TGCAGCGTATTGAGACAGGGGGCCACTGAAGCTTTCTTT. The gene calls are TRBV29-1 and TRBJ1-1, with 10 nucleotides matching TRBD1. V trimming: 6 bases; J trimming: 4 bases; junction bases outside the gene matches: 5. Germline CDR1 SQVTM, CDR2 ANQGSEA. This CDR3 has 13 amino acids.